Following are 23 T cell receptor beta chains from one sample sequenced in a study of Graves' ophthalmopathy and Graves' hyperthyroidism. Amplified material comprised TCR beta CDR3 regions derived from RNA transcripts. An opening RT-PCR round employed HTBI primers and preceded a second-round multiplex PCR. TCRdb independently ran MiXCR on the multiplex PCR reads; one entry per CDR3 protein. The sample has hundreds of thousands of distinct CDR3 sequences; around 20% are singletons. Sequencing was done on a sample of peripheral blood. These receptors were obtained from a woman aged 18-29 years with stable Graves' hyperthyroidism.

This clonotype was found many times. The V and J genes are TRBV2 and TRBJ2-7, with D unclear. Germline assignment: CDR1 SNHLY and CDR2 FYNNEI. V gave up 6 bases and J gave up 0 bases, with 6 bases separating them. This CDR3 region has 12 residues. This CDR3 is CASRAASYEQYF. CDR3 in DNA: TGTGCCAGCAGGGCGGCCTCCTACGAGCAGTACTTC.

This clonotype was counted at least ten times. The chain employs TRBV29-1 and TRBJ2-7; perhaps TRBD1 as D (6 bases). The CDR3 extends over 13 amino acids. Trimming took 7 bases from V and 7 from J, leaving 20 bases between them. CDR1 and CDR2 (germline): SQVTM, ANQGSEA. CDR3 DNA sequence: TGCAGCGCCCAGGACAGACAAACAAGGGAGCAGTACTTC. Translating it yields CSAQDRQTREQYF.

This clonotype was seen at least ten times. This chain joins TRBV5-1 and TRBJ1-2; 7 bases agree with TRBD1. The CDR3 contains 14 residues. The V and J ends lost 2 bases and 2 bases, in that order; junction bases with no gene match: 3. Per the germline V gene, CDR1 is SGHRS and CDR2 is YFSETQ. CDR3 nucleotides: TGCGCCAGCAGCTTAGACAGGGTGAACTATGGCTACACCTTC. Translated: CASSLDRVNYGYTF.

The table lists this clonotype with many counts. This may be a read error, as it is one base from a much larger clone. This sequence joins TRBV6-2 or TRBV6-3 and TRBJ2-7; D remains ambiguous. There are 15 residues in the CDR3. Germline V gene lookup returns CDR1 MNHEY and CDR2 SVGEGT. Trimming removed 2 bases at V and 5 bases at J, with 16 bases between. CDR3 protein: CASSYTDAPSDEQYF. The CDR3, as DNA: TGTGCCAGCAGTTACACGGACGCCCCCTCGGACGAGCAGTACTTC.

This clonotype was recorded many times. The rearrangement joins TRBV29-1 to TRBJ2-5; 7 bases line up with TRBD2. After removal of 8 bases from V and 3 bases from J, the junction contained 12 bases not matched to a gene. Germline V CDR1 and CDR2: SQVTM, ANQGSEA. The CDR3 spans 14 residues. The DNA for the CDR3 is TGCAGCAGCGTTGGTTCTAGCGGAGAAGAGACCCAGTACTTC. It codes for CSSVGSSGEETQYF.

This clonotype was found many times. The chain links TRBV20-1 to TRBJ2-5, with D unclear. Trimming stripped 0 bases from V and 0 bases from J, with 5 bases between. Germline CDR1 and CDR2: DFQATT and SNEGSKA (reference sequence). The CDR3 has 13 residues. The CDR3 reads CSAREAYQETQYF. CDR3 sequence (DNA): TGCAGTGCTAGAGAGGCGTACCAAGAGACCCAGTACTTC.

This clonotype was found many times. The chain has TRBV5-6 and TRBJ2-7; TRBD1 matches at 8 bases. CDR1 and CDR2 from the germline V gene are SGHDT and YYEEEE. The CDR3 extends over 13 amino acids. J gave up 6 bases and V 2 bases, and 4 bases lay outside the gene matches. The CDR3 DNA reads as TGTGCCAGCAGCTTAGGACAGGGTCCCGAGCAGTACTTC. Translating gives CASSLGQGPEQYF.

This clonotype was observed at least ten times. The chain carries TRBV28 and TRBJ1-5; TRBD1 is a possible D gene (6 bases). Trimming cost V 6 bases and J 7 bases, with 16 bases left between them. The CDR3 has 14 residues. Looked up from germline, CDR1 is MDHEN and CDR2 is SYDVKM. The CDR3 bases are TGTGCCAGCAGCCCGGAACAGGGCAGGCAGCCCCAGCATTTT. This encodes CASSPEQGRQPQHF.

This clonotype was picked up many times. This chain uses TRBV14 with TRBJ1-6; tentatively, D is TRBD1 (6 bases). The CDR3 loop spans 13 amino acids. Germline V gives CDR1 SGHDN, CDR2 FVKESK. The V gene lost 5 bases and the J gene lost 12 bases, with 14 bases spanning the gap. Here the CDR3 reads CASSEGGRVPLHF. The CDR3 nucleotides read TGTGCCAGCAGCGAGGGGGGGCGCGTACCCCTCCACTTT. The full variable domain, completed using reference TRBV14 and TRBJ1-6, is EAGVTQFPSHSVIEKGQTVTLRCDPISGHDNLYWYRRVMGKEIKFLLHFVKESKQDESGMPNNRFLAERTGGTYSTLKVQPAELEDSGVYFCASSEGGRVPLHFGNGTRLTVT.

This clonotype was observed at least ten times. The chain combines TRBV30 with TRBJ2-7; D is possibly TRBD1 (5 bases). Germline CDR1 reads GTSNPN; CDR2 reads SVGIG (reference sequence). Trimming cost V 3 bases and J 2 bases, with 17 bases left between them. This CDR3 is 15 amino acids long. In DNA, the CDR3 is TGTGCCTGGAGCCGACGACATCAGGGTACCTACGAGCAGTACTTC. Amino acids: CAWSRRHQGTYEQYF.

The table lists this clonotype with many counts. The chain uses TRBV7-2 and TRBJ1-2; no reliable D call. The CDR3 is made up of 13 amino acids. Germline V gene data show CDR1 as SGHTA and CDR2 as FQGNSA. V dropped 0 bases and J dropped 8 bases, with 10 bases sitting between them. The CDR3 nucleotides read TGTGCCAGCAGCTTAGCTCAGGCCGTGGGCTACACCTTC. Protein sequence: CASSLAQAVGYTF.

In this sample, this clonotype turned up a few times. This may arise from a read error, as a much more abundant clone is one base away. The CDR3 region has the DNA TGTGCCACCGGGGGGGCGAACACCGGGGAGCTGTGTTTT. This sequence encodes CATGGANTGELCF. The rearrangement uses TRBV15 and TRBJ2-2; TRBD2 might be the D (7 bases). CDR1 LNHNV and CDR2 YYDKDF come from the germline V gene (reference sequence). This CDR3 is 13 amino acids long.

This clonotype appeared many times. The V and J genes are TRBV29-1 and TRBJ1-1; the D gene is possibly TRBD1 (5 bases). This CDR3 comprises 12 residues. Trimming cost V 7 bases and J 2 bases, with 11 bases left between them. Germline CDR1 reads SQVTM; CDR2 reads ANQGSEA. In nucleotides, the CDR3 is TGCAGCGGCACAGGTTCTAACACTGAAGCTTTCTTT. This gives the protein CSGTGSNTEAFF.

The rearrangement uses TRBV12-3 or TRBV12-4 and TRBJ1-2, with D possibly being TRBD1 (5 bases). V lost 6 bases and J lost 8, with 19 bases in between. The CDR3 has 14 residues. CDR3 residues: CASSPRDAPRGYTF. The CDR3 DNA follows: TGTGCCAGCAGCCCACGGGACGCCCCTCGGGGCTACACCTTC.

This clonotype has ten or more counts. The chain uses TRBV28 and TRBJ2-7; D is ambiguous. Trimming removed 5 bases at V and 0 bases at J, with 8 bases between. This CDR3 is 13 amino acids long. From germline, CDR1 is MDHEN and CDR2 SYDVKM. This CDR3 is CASSTPGSYEQYF. As DNA, the CDR3 is TGTGCCAGCAGTACACCTGGCTCCTACGAGCAGTACTTC. The full variable domain, its missing parts supplied by reference TRBV28 and TRBJ2-7, is DVKVTQSSRYLVKRTGEKVFLECVQDMDHENMFWYRQDPGLGLRLIYFSYDVKMKEKGDIPEGYSVSREKKERFSLILESASTNQTSMYLCASSTPGSYEQYFGPGTRLTVT.

The rearrangement uses TRBV19 and TRBJ1-5; D gene unclear. Germline values: CDR1 LNHDA, CDR2 SQIVND (reference sequence). Trimming pared 1 base from V and 4 bases from J, leaving 8 bases between. The CDR3 runs 14 residues. Written as DNA, the CDR3 is TGTGCCAGTAGTATAGTACCGGGTAATCAGCCCCAGCATTTT. Its protein is CASSIVPGNQPQHF.

The chain has TRBV7-9 and TRBJ2-7; 7 nucleotides line up with TRBD1. The V and J ends lost 2 bases and 2 bases, in that order; junction bases with no gene match: 3. Germline-derived CDR1 and CDR2 are SEHNR and FQNEAQ (reference sequence). This CDR3 contains 14 residues. The CDR3: CASSLTGVTYEQYF. CDR3 nucleotide sequence: TGTGCCAGCAGCTTAACAGGGGTCACCTACGAGCAGTACTTC. Complete variable domain (other parts from reference TRBV7-9 and TRBJ2-7): DTGVSQNPRHKITKRGQNVTFRCDPISEHNRLYWYRQTLGQGPEFLTYFQNEAQLEKSRLLSDRFSAERPKGSFSTLEIQRTEQGDSAMYLCASSLTGVTYEQYFGPGTRLTVT.

This clonotype was seen many times. DNA of the CDR3: TGTGCCAGCACCTCCTCAGCCCGGACCGGGGAGCTGTTTTTT. Residues: CASTSSARTGELFF. V gene TRBV11-3 combines with J gene TRBJ2-2; D is uncertain. With 7 bases removed from V and 5 bases from J, the gap between germline ends came to 14 bases. CDR1 and CDR2 (germline): SGHNT, YENEEA. CDR3 length: 14 residues.

This clonotype was picked up many times. One junction end disagrees with the germline gene, perhaps due to a read error. The chain uses TRBV19 and TRBJ2-7, with 7 bases fitting TRBD1. Germline CDR1 and CDR2: LNHDA and SQIVND (reference sequence). This CDR3 is 15 amino acids long. The CDR3 region is CASSNAPSTGTERNF. The CDR3 region has the DNA TGTGCCAGTAGCAACGCCCCATCAACCGGGACAGAGCGGAACTTC.

This clonotype was found many times. The V call is TRBV6-2 or TRBV6-3, the J call TRBJ2-7; D is possibly TRBD1 or TRBD2 (5 bases each). Trimming left V 6 bases short and J 0 bases short, with 15 bases between. Germline V CDR1 and CDR2: MNHEY, SVGEGT. This CDR3 has 15 residues. This chain's CDR3 is CASRAGTDISYEQYF. As DNA, the CDR3 is TGTGCCAGCAGGGCCGGGACGGACATCTCCTACGAGCAGTACTTC.

This clonotype was counted many times. The rearrangement joins TRBV5-1 to TRBJ2-7; the D gene could be TRBD1 or TRBD2 (5 bases each). Looked up from germline, CDR1 is SGHRS and CDR2 is YFSETQ. This CDR3 comprises 15 residues. Trimming stripped 2 bases from V and 2 bases from J, with 14 bases between. CDR3 nucleotide sequence: TGCGCCAGCAGCTTCTCCGGGACGGAGACCTACGAGCAGTACTTC. Amino acids: CASSFSGTETYEQYF.

The chain has TRBV6-2 or TRBV6-3 and TRBJ2-2, with TRBD1 matching over 9 bases. Trimming took 4 bases from V and 4 from J; bases not matched to a gene: 4. Germline V gene lookup returns CDR1 MNHEY and CDR2 SVGEGT. The CDR3 runs to 15 residues. CDR3 nucleotide sequence: TGTGCCAGCAGTTCCGGACAGGGGACCACCGGGGAGCTGTTTTTT. Its protein is CASSSGQGTTGELFF.

This clonotype was detected ten times or more. This chain uses TRBV12-3 or TRBV12-4 with TRBJ2-7, with D possibly TRBD2 on 6 matching bases. The CDR3 length is 12 residues. V lost 4 bases to trimming and J lost 2 bases, with 6 bases between them. CDR3 sequence (DNA): TGTGCCAGCAGTTGGAGGGCCTACGAGCAGTACTTC. It yields the protein CASSWRAYEQYF.